One T cell receptor (beta chain) is described in this entry. Original handling: Amplified reference gene primers provided the basis for estimating nucleated cell counts. Sequenced by immunoSEQ multiplex PCR; TCRdb stores in-frame clones only, minus some. V and J calls and clone size come straight from that table; D and trimming were deduced from the DNA. The data show approximately 300,000 clones, more than 85% seen once. The record originates from a study of blood T cell repertoires in COVID-19. Study in general: Collection of acute and convalescent COVID-19 samples took place in the United States, Italy and Spain.

Residents of about two dozen US areas, aged about 18 to 95 years, made up the participants. For recovered donors of Cohort 3, there were two negative PCRs, clearance, or symptom resolution. This TCR derives from a young woman who had recovered from COVID-19. Source material: PBMCs or T cells enriched from blood (not recorded which).

This chain's CDR3 is CASSQNSGTVNSPLHF. CDR3 in DNA: TGCGCCAGCAGCCAAAACTCGGGGACAGTAAATTCACCCCTCCACTTT. The chain combines TRBV4-3 with TRBJ1-6; 7 nucleotides align to TRBD1. Trimming at V came to 2 bases and at J to 7 bases, leaving 8 bases not matched to a gene. Per the germline V gene, CDR1 is LGHNA and CDR2 is YSLEER. The CDR3 spans 16 residues.